Listed here is a single T cell receptor (beta chain). Germline loops: CDR1 LNHNV, CDR2 YYDKDF (reference sequence). The CDR3 runs to 16 residues. Trimming at V came to 5 bases and at J to 1 base, leaving 5 bases not matched to a gene. Data came from immunoSEQ multiplex PCR; TCRdb stores just in-frame clones and leaves some out. The sample carries about 140,000 clones, roughly 85% recorded once. The record originates from a study of blood T cell repertoires in COVID-19. Study-wide context: Sources were T cells, B-cell-depleted T cells, or PBMCs; the material itself was cDNA or gDNA.

The chain recombines TRBV15 with TRBJ2-1, with 10 positions matching TRBD2. This TCR derives from a man between 50 and 59 years old with acute or convalescent COVID-19. The sample taken for sequencing was peripheral blood. The CDR3 bases are TGTGCCACCAGCGATTTAGCGGGAGGATCCTACAATGAGCAGTTCTTC. Protein product: CATSDLAGGSYNEQFF.